One sample yielded the 25 T cell receptor beta chains listed below, sequenced in a study of blood T cell repertoires in COVID-19. Generated by immunoSEQ multiplex PCR, the TCRdb table keeps only in-frame clones and is missing some. The profile shows 150,000 to 200,000 clones, 80% to 90% of them singletons. Sequencing was done on a sample of peripheral blood. All receptors come from a woman aged 50 to 65 with COVID-19, enrolled during active disease.

The rearrangement uses TRBV11-2 and TRBJ2-7; 8 positions match TRBD1. The V gene's germline CDR1 is SGHAT and CDR2 FQNNGV. The CDR3 runs 16 residues. V was clipped by 5 bases and J by 2 bases; unmatched bases: 11. This CDR3 is CASSPSGTGLTYEQYF. CDR3 sequence (DNA): TGTGCCAGCAGCCCCAGTGGGACAGGCCTCACCTACGAGCAGTACTTC.

The chain uses TRBV11-2 and TRBJ2-7; TRBD2 is a possible D gene (7 bases). The CDR3 contains 13 residues. Trimming cost V 5 bases and J 4 bases, with 12 bases left between them. From germline, CDR1 is SGHAT and CDR2 FQNNGV. In DNA, the CDR3 is TGTGCCAGCAGCCCTGGGGGGGCGTACGAGCAGTACTTC. Translating gives CASSPGGAYEQYF.

The genes are TRBV4-2 and TRBJ1-5; D possibly corresponds to TRBD1 (5 bases). The germline gives CDR1 LGHNA, CDR2 YNFKEQ. The CDR3 loop spans 16 amino acids. V shed 0 bases and J shed 4 bases, with 13 bases lying between them. The DNA of the CDR3 is TGTGCCAGCAGCCAAGATGGCGACAGTCTGAATCAGCCCCAGCATTTT. Translation gives CASSQDGDSLNQPQHF.

The chain uses TRBV2 and TRBJ1-3; D remains ambiguous. Trimming shortened V by 6 bases and J by 0 bases, and 12 bases separated the two germline ends. The CDR3 consists of 15 residues. Per the germline V gene, CDR1 is SNHLY and CDR2 is FYNNEI. DNA of the CDR3: TGTGCCAGCAGGGGCCTGGTCCGCTCTGGAAACACCATATATTTT. This sequence encodes CASRGLVRSGNTIYF.

There are a few counts of this clone. This rearrangement joins TRBV7-9 to TRBJ2-3; the match to TRBD2 covers 7 bases. V shed 5 bases, J shed 4 bases, and the junction held 12 bases outside the gene matches. The V gene's germline CDR1 is SEHNR and CDR2 FQNEAQ (reference sequence). The CDR3 spans 16 residues. The CDR3 region is CASSHPGGGGPDTQYF. The CDR3 region has the DNA TGTGCCAGCAGCCACCCTGGGGGGGGAGGGCCAGATACGCAGTATTTT.

This sequence joins TRBV11-2 and TRBJ2-7, with TRBD1 matching 10 bases. The germline CDR1 and CDR2 sequences are SGHAT and FQNNGV. V shed 5 bases and J 5 bases; nucleotides not matched to a gene: 3. The CDR3 sequence is 13 residues long. CDR3 region: CASSRDRGDEQYF. CDR3 coding DNA: TGTGCCAGCAGCCGGGACAGGGGTGACGAGCAGTACTTC. Together with reference TRBV11-2 and TRBJ2-7, the CDR3 gives the full variable domain: EAGVAQSPRYKIIEKRQSVAFWCNPISGHATLYWYQQILGQGPKLLIQFQNNGVVDDSQLPKDRFSAERLKGVDSTLKIQPAKLEDSAVYLCASSRDRGDEQYFGPGTRLTVT.

This clone occurred once. The V call is TRBV6-5, the J call TRBJ2-7; tentatively, D is TRBD1 (5 bases). CDR1 is MNHEY and CDR2 is SVGAGI in the germline V gene. Trimming pared 4 bases from V and 6 bases from J, leaving 13 bases between. This CDR3 contains 13 residues. Written as DNA, the CDR3 is TGTGCCAGCAGTTCCCAAAGGGGTGCCGAGCAGTACTTC. Protein: CASSSQRGAEQYF.

The rearrangement uses TRBV6-5 and TRBJ2-7; weak D call: TRBD2 (7 bases). This CDR3 is 15 amino acids long. Trimming stripped 7 bases from V and 4 bases from J, with 20 bases between. The germline CDR1 and CDR2 sequences are MNHEY and SVGAGI. The DNA for the CDR3 is TGTGCCAGCACCCTGGGGGGGGCGCCAGGTTACGAGCAGTACTTC. Its translation is CASTLGGAPGYEQYF.

V usage is TRBV27 and J usage is TRBJ1-1; the match to TRBD1 covers 9 bases. Germline-derived CDR1 and CDR2 are MNHEY and SMNVEV (reference sequence). Trimming at V came to 7 bases and at J to 11 bases, leaving 14 bases not matched to a gene. The CDR3 length is 14 residues. CDR3 sequence: CASNPGQGSAGAFF. The CDR3 DNA follows: TGTGCCAGCAACCCGGGACAGGGATCAGCGGGGGCTTTCTTT.

The J gene is TRBJ2-3, the V gene TRBV28, with 7 bases aligning to TRBD1. V was clipped by 4 bases and J by 2 bases; unmatched bases: 15. Germline loops: CDR1 MDHEN, CDR2 SYDVKM. The CDR3 is 18 amino acids. CDR3 DNA sequence: TGTGCCAGCAGTTCCCCCCTAGGGACAGCCCTAAACACAGATACGCAGTATTTT. Amino acids: CASSSPLGTALNTDTQYF.

The chain carries TRBV7-6 and TRBJ1-6, with D perhaps TRBD1 (6 bases). Trimming shortened V by 5 bases and J by 7 bases, and 15 bases separated the two germline ends. The V gene's germline CDR1 is SGHVS and CDR2 FNYEAQ. The CDR3 is 15 amino acids. CDR3 in amino acids: CASSGGLGLNSPLHF. The CDR3 region has the DNA TGTGCCAGCAGCGGGGGCCTCGGTCTCAATTCACCCCTCCACTTT.

The chain has TRBV10-3 and TRBJ2-3; D is perhaps TRBD1 (5 bases). The CDR3 extends over 14 amino acids. V lost 11 bases to trimming and J lost 0 bases, with 15 bases between them. Germline CDR1 ENHRY, CDR2 SYGVKD. The CDR3 sequence is CAAAPGSSTDTQYF. CDR3 nucleotide sequence: TGTGCCGCCGCCCCAGGGTCTAGCACAGATACGCAGTATTTT.

The chain couples TRBV7-3 to TRBJ2-5; D may be TRBD2 (5 bases). Germline assignment: CDR1 SGHTA and CDR2 FQGTGA. CDR3 size: 15 residues. With 5 bases removed from V and 4 bases from J, the gap between germline ends came to 17 bases. The CDR3 here is CASSLRKSGGETQYF. CDR3 nucleotides: TGTGCCAGCAGCCTCAGAAAAAGCGGAGGAGAGACCCAGTACTTC.

The chain links TRBV3-1 (or the pseudogene TRBV3-2) to TRBJ2-3; 9 nucleotides agree with TRBD2. CDR1 and CDR2 from the germline V gene are LGHDT and YNNKEL (reference sequence). This CDR3 is 13 amino acids long. V lost 6 bases, J lost 7 bases, and 5 bases stayed unmatched. CDR3: CASSFSGGNTQYF. The DNA of the CDR3 is TGTGCCAGCAGTTTTAGCGGGGGTAATACGCAGTATTTT.

This clone appeared once. The chain uses TRBV7-3 and TRBJ1-1; D remains ambiguous. The CDR3 sequence is 13 residues long. In germline, CDR1 is SGHTA, CDR2 FQGTGA. Trimming removed 7 bases from V and 1 base from J, with 10 bases in between. CDR3 protein: CASKPEGNTEAFF. The CDR3 DNA follows: TGTGCCAGCAAACCGGAGGGGAACACTGAAGCTTTCTTT.

This chain joins TRBV3-1 (or the pseudogene TRBV3-2) and TRBJ2-6, with D uncertain. This CDR3 is built from 15 residues. Germline CDR1 LGHDT, CDR2 YNNKEL (reference sequence). V gave up 1 base and J gave up 2 bases, with 6 bases separating them. CDR3 DNA sequence: TGTGCCAGCAGCCAAGTCTTTCCTGGGGCCAACGTCCTGACTTTC. Translation gives CASSQVFPGANVLTF.

In this sample, this clone turned up once. This chain links TRBV4-3 with TRBJ2-3; 12 bases align to TRBD2. Unmatched junction bases numbered 7, after V lost 0 bases and J lost 3 bases. Germline V gives CDR1 LGHNA, CDR2 YSLEER. The CDR3 is 18 residues long. CDR3 residues: CASSQDRLTSGGTDTQYF. For the CDR3, the DNA is TGCGCCAGCAGCCAAGATCGCCTGACTAGCGGGGGAACAGATACGCAGTATTTT.

The sample holds one count of this clone. The V gene is TRBV6-1, the J gene TRBJ2-7; D ambiguous. The CDR3 has 12 residues. Germline V CDR1 and CDR2: MNHNS, SASEGT. Trimming took off 2 bases at V and 3 bases at J, with 5 bases between the two ends. The CDR3: CASSENFYEQYF. The CDR3 nucleotides read TGTGCCAGCAGTGAAAACTTCTACGAGCAGTACTTC.

The chain couples TRBV9 to TRBJ2-5; 10 bases map to TRBD2. The CDR3 has 14 residues. CDR1 is SGDLS, CDR2 YYNGEE, per germline. Trimming cost V 3 bases and J 3 bases; bases outside gene matches: 2. The CDR3 protein is CASSGSGGKETQYF. CDR3 sequence (DNA): TGTGCCAGCAGCGGTAGCGGGGGGAAAGAGACCCAGTACTTC.

The chain links TRBV9 to TRBJ1-1; D remains unclear. From germline, CDR1 is SGDLS and CDR2 YYNGEE. V was cut by 5 bases and J by 4 bases, with 12 bases left in between. The CDR3 has 13 amino acids. This CDR3 is CASSLGWFTEAFF. CDR3 bases: TGTGCCAGCAGTCTAGGTTGGTTCACTGAAGCTTTCTTT.

The rearrangement links TRBV5-1 to TRBJ1-2; 8 bases map to TRBD1. The CDR3 has 18 residues. The V segment lost 4 bases and the J segment 7 bases; nucleotides outside the gene matches: 21. Germline CDR1 SGHRS, CDR2 YFSETQ. This chain's CDR3 is CASSQETGAATLDGGYTF. The CDR3, as DNA: TGCGCCAGCAGCCAGGAGACAGGGGCCGCGACCCTCGACGGTGGCTACACCTTC. Complete variable domain (other parts from reference TRBV5-1 and TRBJ1-2): KAGVTQTPRYLIKTRGQQVTLSCSPISGHRSVSWYQQTPGQGLQFLFEYFSETQRNKGNFPGRFSGRQFSNSRSEMNVSTLELGDSALYLCASSQETGAATLDGGYTFGSGTRLTVV.

The CDR3 sequence: CASSLAANTGELFF. CDR3 in DNA: TGCGCCAGCAGCTTGGCAGCGAACACCGGGGAGCTGTTTTTT. The chain has TRBV5-1 and TRBJ2-2, with unresolved D. The germline V and J ends were trimmed by 0 bases and 0 bases, with 3 bases remaining between them. The germline CDR1 and CDR2 sequences are SGHRS and YFSETQ. This CDR3 spans 14 amino acids.

This clone was counted only a few times. The genes are TRBV19 and TRBJ2-7, with D perhaps matching TRBD1 (5 bases). The CDR3 spans 14 residues. The germline gives CDR1 LNHDA, CDR2 SQIVND (reference sequence). V lost 6 bases, J lost 6 bases, and 18 bases lay in between. In DNA, the CDR3 is TGTGCCAGTAGAGATGACAGTCGCGGCTTCGAGCAGTACTTC. Its translation is CASRDDSRGFEQYF. The variable domain in full, completed from reference TRBV19 and TRBJ2-7, reads DGGITQSPKYLFRKEGQNVTLSCEQNLNHDAMYWYRQDPGQGLRLIYYSQIVNDFQKGDIAEGYSVSREKKESFPLTVTSAQKNPTAFYLCASRDDSRGFEQYFGPGTRLTVT.

This rearrangement joins TRBV6-5 to TRBJ1-2, with D perhaps matching TRBD1 (6 bases). Germline V lookup: CDR1 MNHEY, CDR2 SVGAGI. The CDR3 spans 14 residues. Trimming took 1 base from V and 4 from J, leaving 10 bases between them. This CDR3 reads CASSYLGGPYGYTF. CDR3 bases: TGTGCCAGCAGTTACTTGGGGGGGCCCTATGGCTACACCTTC.

The sample holds one count of this clone. Here the CDR3 DNA reads TGTGCCAGCAGCTTAGCGGGTGTCGGGGGGCGGCGGGAGCAGTACTTC. Protein: CASSLAGVGGRREQYF. The chain combines TRBV7-2 with TRBJ2-7; D perhaps matches TRBD2 (7 bases). Looked up from germline, CDR1 is SGHTA and CDR2 is FQGNSA. This CDR3 comprises 16 residues. Trimming pared 0 bases from V and 7 bases from J, leaving 19 bases between.